This T cell receptor beta chain was found in a study of sequential checkpoint blockade in melanoma. Study in general: Around 90 pretreatment tumor DNA samples were TCRβ immunosequenced.

CDR1 and CDR2 (germline): MNHGY, SAAAGT. This CDR3 has 14 residues. Trimming cost V 5 bases and J 2 bases; bases outside gene matches: 2. About this clone itself: No antigen is known for it.

Findings of the study overall: T-cell fraction and clonality followed PD-L1 and CD8+ counts, not mutational load. Pretreatment TIL clonality tracked with response in the nivolumab-first arm. About 30 times likelier clinical benefit followed increased tumor T-cell fraction and clonality.

TCRdb's copy holds only in-frame clones and misses some; the assay was immunoSEQ multiplex PCR. The sample consists of some 540 clones, 20% to 25% of them appearing once. Treatment here: randomized to nivolumab then ipilimumab (arm A) or the reverse (arm B). The V call is TRBV6-8, the J call TRBJ2-3; 9 nucleotides line up with TRBD2. The sample consisted of tumor tissue (inferred from file names), taken from a patient given nivolumab and ipilimumab in sequence. This receptor was taken from a human donor with melanoma. The CDR3 spells CASSVAGDTDTQYF. The CDR3 DNA follows: TGTGCCAGCAGTGTAGCGGGAGACACAGATACGCAGTATTTT.